A single sample is the source of the 27 T cell receptor beta chains below, sequenced in a study of blood T cell repertoires in COVID-19. TCRdb's copy holds only in-frame clones and misses some; the assay was immunoSEQ multiplex PCR. The table records 250,000 to 350,000 clones, 87% of them present only once. The sequenced sample consisted of PBMCs or T cells enriched from blood (not recorded which). These receptors all stem from a woman aged 30 to 39 who had recovered from COVID-19.

The chain couples TRBV30 to TRBJ1-5, with TRBD1 as a possible D gene (5 bases). This CDR3 comprises 13 residues. V was shortened by 2 bases and J by 7 bases, with 12 bases between the two germline ends. Germline V gene data show CDR1 as GTSNPN and CDR2 as SVGIG (reference sequence). The DNA of the CDR3 is TGTGCCTGGAGTATGCAGGGTTTGCAGCCCCAGCATTTT. It is translated as CAWSMQGLQPQHF.

This clone was seen only once. The rearrangement links TRBV3-1 (or the pseudogene TRBV3-2) to TRBJ2-1; a possible D gene is TRBD2 (6 bases). CDR3 length: 13 amino acids. Looked up from germline, CDR1 is LGHDT and CDR2 is YNNKEL (reference sequence). V lost 4 bases to trimming and J lost 6 bases, with 10 bases between them. CDR3 DNA: TGTGCCAGCAGCCCTGGACTATCCAATGAGCAGTTCTTC. It specifies CASSPGLSNEQFF.

This chain connects TRBV21-1 to TRBJ1-4. TRBV21-1 is marked as a pseudogene. The CDR3 runs 17 residues. CDR3 protein: CASRDQEGVRDVSQLFF. The CDR3 DNA reads TGTGCCAGCAGGGACCAGGAGGGAGTGCGAGACGTGTCACAACTGTTTTTT.

The chain has TRBV7-9 and TRBJ1-4, with 11 bases lining up with TRBD1. Germline V CDR1 and CDR2: SEHNR, FQNEAQ (reference sequence). CDR3 length equals 15 residues. V shed 1 base and J 8 bases; nucleotides not matched to a gene: 3. The CDR3 loop reads CASSLGGTGGEKLFF. The CDR3 nucleotides are TGTGCCAGCAGCTTAGGCGGGACAGGGGGAGAAAAACTGTTTTTT.

This chain connects TRBV2 to TRBJ2-7, with D uncertain. V lost 6 bases, J lost 2 bases, and 11 bases lay in between. Germline loops: CDR1 SNHLY, CDR2 FYNNEI. The CDR3 runs to 13 residues. This CDR3 is CASSGRQTYEQYF. In DNA form, the CDR3 reads TGTGCCAGCAGCGGTCGACAAACCTACGAGCAGTACTTC.

The V gene is TRBV28, the J gene TRBJ1-1, with 7 bases aligning to TRBD1. This CDR3 has 14 amino acids. Germline CDR1 and CDR2: MDHEN and SYDVKM. The V gene end was trimmed by 2 bases and the J gene end by 11 bases; junction bases not matched to a gene: 11. CDR3 nucleotide sequence: TGTGCCAGCAGTTTAGGGACAGTGGAACTCAGGGCTTTCTTT. Protein sequence: CASSLGTVELRAFF.

The V gene is TRBV12-5, the J gene TRBJ1-1, with a possible D match to TRBD1 (6 bases). This CDR3 is built from 16 residues. Germline CDR1 reads LGHNT; CDR2 reads FRNRAP. The V end lost 5 bases, the J end lost 0 bases, and 16 bases lay between the germline ends. CDR3 loop: CASGLPPTGLNTEAFF. In DNA, the CDR3 is TGTGCTAGTGGTCTACCTCCGACAGGCCTGAACACTGAAGCTTTCTTT.

The CDR3, as DNA: TGTGCCAGCAGCCGTGTGGGACTAGCGTTCCAAGAGACCCAGTACTTC. This encodes CASSRVGLAFQETQYF. The chain employs TRBV5-6 and TRBJ2-5; 10 bases align to TRBD2. Germline CDR1 is SGHDT and CDR2 is YYEEEE. The CDR3 is 16 amino acids. V gave up 4 bases and J gave up 1 base; unmatched junction bases: 7.

The chain recombines TRBV28 with TRBJ1-6; D possibly corresponds to TRBD1 (5 bases). The CDR3 loop spans 12 amino acids. V was pared by 10 bases and J by 6 bases, with 10 bases between. The germline V gene encodes CDR1 MDHEN and CDR2 SYDVKM. CDR3 region: CAIKRGNSPLHF. The CDR3 region has the DNA TGTGCCATCAAAAGGGGTAATTCACCCCTCCACTTT.

The chain's CDR3 is CASGTGNYGYTF. CDR3 sequence (DNA): TGTGCCAGCGGGACAGGGAACTATGGCTACACCTTC. The rearrangement uses TRBV9 and TRBJ1-2, with TRBD1 matching over 9 bases. Trimming cost V 7 bases and J 2 bases; bases outside gene matches: 0. CDR3 size: 12 residues. Germline assignment: CDR1 SGDLS and CDR2 YYNGEE.

V and J are TRBV5-1 and TRBJ2-2; 8 bases fit TRBD2. Germline CDR1 and CDR2: SGHRS and YFSETQ. The J segment lost 7 bases and the V segment lost 7 bases, leaving 6 bases of the junction unmatched. This CDR3 is built from 13 residues. The CDR3 bases are TGCGCCAGCGAACTAGCGGATGGCGGGGAGCTGTTTTTT. It yields the protein CASELADGGELFF.

The chain joins TRBV2 to TRBJ1-6, with TRBD1 as a possible D gene (6 bases). Germline CDR1 reads SNHLY; CDR2 reads FYNNEI. The CDR3 totals 14 residues. V shed 4 bases and J shed 6 bases, with 10 bases lying between them. The CDR3 DNA reads TGTGCCAGCAGTGTTACAGGGTCTAATTCACCCCTCCACTTT. Encoded protein: CASSVTGSNSPLHF.

V is TRBV5-4 and J is TRBJ2-5; 7 bases line up with TRBD2. The CDR3 runs 15 residues. With 6 bases clipped from V and 2 bases from J, the junction kept 10 bases outside the gene matches. Germline CDR1 is SGHNT and CDR2 is YYREEE (reference sequence). CDR3 amino acids: CASTPGTTSQETQYF. Here the CDR3 DNA reads TGTGCCAGCACCCCTGGGACTACTTCGCAAGAGACCCAGTACTTC.

The chain recombines TRBV18 with TRBJ2-1, with D perhaps matching TRBD1 (5 bases). Trimming shortened V by 11 bases and J by 3 bases, and 20 bases separated the two germline ends. The CDR3 is made up of 15 amino acids. Germline CDR1 and CDR2: KGHSH and LQKENI. DNA for the CDR3: TGTGCCGAACCCGGCTATACTGACAGCTACAATGAGCAGTTCTTC. Its translation is CAEPGYTDSYNEQFF.

The CDR3 reads CASSVGTFQETQYF. For the CDR3, the DNA is TGTGCCAGCAGCGTTGGGACTTTCCAAGAGACCCAGTACTTC. This sequence joins TRBV7-9 and TRBJ2-5; TRBD2 might be the D (6 bases). CDR3 size: 14 residues. The V gene's germline CDR1 is SEHNR and CDR2 FQNEAQ (reference sequence). Trimming removed 5 bases at V and 1 base at J, with 11 bases between.

The V gene is TRBV18, the J gene TRBJ1-2; tentatively, D is TRBD1 (6 bases). Trimming took off 1 base at V and 6 bases at J, with 12 bases between the two ends. The CDR3 length is 14 residues. The V gene's germline CDR1 is KGHSH and CDR2 LQKENI. CDR3 sequence (DNA): TGTGCCAGCTCACCACGGGGGACAAGGAATGGCTACACCTTC. Protein sequence: CASSPRGTRNGYTF.

CDR3 sequence (DNA): TGTGCCACGGGGAACACTGAAGCTTTCTTT. Its protein product is CATGNTEAFF. The chain employs TRBV18 and TRBJ1-1; D remains ambiguous. This CDR3 is 10 amino acids long. V lost 10 bases and J 1 base, leaving 4 bases between the germline ends. The V gene's germline CDR1 is KGHSH and CDR2 LQKENI.

The J gene is TRBJ2-7, the V gene TRBV5-6, with TRBD1 matching over 8 bases. The CDR3 covers 14 residues. V was clipped by 0 bases and J by 3 bases; unmatched bases: 2. Germline V gene lookup returns CDR1 SGHDT and CDR2 YYEEEE. The CDR3 sequence: CASSLGQGSYEQYF. DNA for the CDR3: TGTGCCAGCAGCTTGGGACAGGGGAGCTACGAGCAGTACTTC.

The table lists this clone with a count of one. The genes are TRBV4-1 and TRBJ2-4; weak D call: TRBD1 (6 bases). CDR1 MGHRA and CDR2 YSYEKL come from the germline V gene. V lost 4 bases to trimming and J lost 0 bases, with 22 bases between them. The CDR3 sequence is 19 residues long. This chain's CDR3 is CASSPPPTGTRLAKNIQYF. The DNA for the CDR3 is TGCGCCAGCAGCCCTCCTCCGACCGGGACAAGACTAGCCAAAAACATTCAGTACTTC.

The V gene is TRBV5-5, the J gene TRBJ1-3, with D hard to call. This CDR3 spans 17 amino acids. V was shortened by 1 base and J by 2 bases, with 16 bases between the two germline ends. The germline V gene has CDR1 SGHKS and CDR2 YYEKEE (reference sequence). The CDR3, as DNA: TGTGCCAGCAGCTTGTCTCGGCAGGCTACAGCTGGAAACACCATATATTTT. It yields the protein CASSLSRQATAGNTIYF.

The chain links TRBV7-2 to TRBJ2-7; D is ambiguous. Between the trimmed V and J ends, which lost 1 base and 6 bases, there was a span of 10 bases. The germline gives CDR1 SGHTA, CDR2 FQGNSA. The CDR3 runs to 13 residues. CDR3: CASSLGASVEQYF. The DNA for the CDR3 is TGTGCCAGCAGCTTAGGAGCGAGTGTCGAGCAGTACTTC. The full variable domain, its missing parts supplied by reference TRBV7-2 and TRBJ2-7, is GAGVSQSPSNKVTEKGKDVELRCDPISGHTALYWYRQSLGQGLEFLIYFQGNSAPDKSGLPSDRFSAERTGGSVSTLTIQRTQQEDSAVYLCASSLGASVEQYFGPGTRLTVT.

This rearrangement joins TRBV10-3 to TRBJ2-7, with TRBD1 identical over 9 bases. The CDR3 length is 14 residues. Germline CDR1 reads ENHRY; CDR2 reads SYGVKD. Trimming at V came to 4 bases and at J to 6 bases, leaving 7 bases not matched to a gene. The CDR3 DNA reads TGTGCCATCAGTGGGGACAGGGTAAAGGGCGAGCAGTACTTC. It translates to CAISGDRVKGEQYF.

The chain couples TRBV28 to TRBJ1-6; 7 positions agree with TRBD1. The V and J ends lost 8 bases and 0 bases, in that order; junction bases with no gene match: 4. The CDR3 runs 15 residues. Germline CDR1 is MDHEN and CDR2 is SYDVKM. In DNA form, the CDR3 reads TGTGCCAGCCAGGGGGGTAACTCCTATAATTCACCCCTCCACTTT. As protein: CASQGGNSYNSPLHF.

The rearrangement links TRBV28 to TRBJ2-7; D is possibly TRBD1 (5 bases). The CDR3 runs 13 residues. The germline CDR1 and CDR2 sequences are MDHEN and SYDVKM. V shed 2 bases and J shed 1 base, with 6 bases lying between them. CDR3 DNA sequence: TGTGCCAGCAGTTTACGACAGTCCTACGAGCAGTACTTC. Its protein product is CASSLRQSYEQYF.

The chain's CDR3 is CASSYGSGSGGYTF. DNA for the CDR3: TGTGCCAGCAGTTACGGCTCAGGGTCAGGCGGCTACACCTTC. The chain employs TRBV6-5 and TRBJ1-2, with D perhaps TRBD1 (5 bases). Germline-derived CDR1 and CDR2 are MNHEY and SVGAGI. V gave up 2 bases and J gave up 8 bases, with 15 bases separating them. The CDR3 is made up of 14 amino acids.

The gene calls are TRBV29-1 and TRBJ1-2; D is unclear. This CDR3 is built from 13 residues. Germline V gene sequence: CDR1 SQVTM, CDR2 ANQGSEA. V lost 3 bases and J 0 bases, leaving 8 bases between the germline ends. CDR3 region: CSVDTVANYGYTF. DNA of the CDR3: TGCAGCGTTGACACAGTGGCTAACTATGGCTACACCTTC.

The gene calls are TRBV6-4 and TRBJ2-3, with 7 bases aligning to TRBD2. CDR3 length equals 15 residues. Germline CDR1 MRHNA, CDR2 SNTAGT. The V segment lost 6 bases and the J segment 2 bases; nucleotides outside the gene matches: 8. The DNA of the CDR3 is TGTGCCAGCAGCCGAGCTGGGGGGGTCACAGATACGCAGTATTTT. Translation gives CASSRAGGVTDTQYF.